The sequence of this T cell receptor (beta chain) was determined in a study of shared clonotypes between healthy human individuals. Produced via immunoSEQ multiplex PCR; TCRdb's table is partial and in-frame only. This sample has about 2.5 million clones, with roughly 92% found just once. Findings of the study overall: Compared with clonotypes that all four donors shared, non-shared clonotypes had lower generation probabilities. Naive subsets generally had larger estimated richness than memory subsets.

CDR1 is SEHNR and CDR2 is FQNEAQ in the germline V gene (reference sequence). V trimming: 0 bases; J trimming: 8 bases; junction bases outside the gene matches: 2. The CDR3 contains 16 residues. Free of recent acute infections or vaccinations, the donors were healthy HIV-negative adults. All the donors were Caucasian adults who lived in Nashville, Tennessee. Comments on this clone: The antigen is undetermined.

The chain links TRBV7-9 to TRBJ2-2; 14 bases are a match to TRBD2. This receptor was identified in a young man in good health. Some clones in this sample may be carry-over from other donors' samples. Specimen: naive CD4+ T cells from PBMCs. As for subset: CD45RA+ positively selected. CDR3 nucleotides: TGTGCCAGCAGCTTAGCGGGACTAGCGGGAGCGGGGGAGCTGTTTTTT. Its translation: CASSLAGLAGAGELFF.